This TCR beta chain was retrieved from a study of cytomegalovirus exposure and HLA in healthy donors. Overall study findings and caveats: TCR beta sequences numbering some 17,000 were associated with HLA alleles at 0.05 false discovery rate in a later analysis.

The PCR had 60 Vbeta and 13 Jbeta primers. The protocol was immunoSEQ multiplex PCR, while the TCRdb copy is restricted to in-frame clones and leaves out a portion. The repertoire holds 120,000 to 150,000 clones, with about four fifths as singletons. Trimming took off 1 base at V and 6 bases at J, with 9 bases between the two ends. CDR3 length: 13 residues. From germline, CDR1 is SGDLS and CDR2 YYNGEE. Remarks on this clone: Its specificity is not known.

The clonotype originates from a middle-aged woman in good health and CMV-seropositive. Sequenced input: PBMCs. J is TRBJ2-3 and V is TRBV9; no clear D. The CDR3, as DNA: TGTGCCAGCAGCGTAAGAGACTGGGATACGCAGTATTTT. Amino acids: CASSVRDWDTQYF. The full variable domain, completed using reference TRBV9 and TRBJ2-3, is DSGVTQTPKHLITATGQRVTLRCSPRSGDLSVYWYQQSLDQGLQFLIQYYNGEERAKGNILERFSAQQFPDLHSELNLSSLELGDSALYFCASSVRDWDTQYFGPGTRLTVL.